The 9 T cell receptor beta chains reported below all come from one sample, sequenced in a study of shared clonotypes between healthy human individuals (dated by TCRdb to the early 2020s). CD8 naive samples consisted of CD45RO-negative cells that were positively selected for CCR7, yielding a CD45RA+CCR7+ population without TemRA cells. The method behind the library was the immunoSEQ multiplex PCR assay. In TCRdb, the immuneACCESS table is reduced to in-frame sequences with V and J assigned. These tables do not hold every clone; where another copy was compared, an unresolved V gene accounts for under half, and the others remain unexplained. This sample gives about 2,200,000 clones in total; roughly 91% of them show up just once. The ten largest clones capture around 1.7% of the sample. Sequencing used naive CD8+ T cells from PBMCs. This sample's cell subset or site label indicates: CD45RA+CCR7+. The receptors come from a man younger than 30 in good health. Some clones in this sample may be carry-over from other donors' samples.

The chain recombines TRBV13 with TRBJ1-1; weak D call: TRBD1 (5 bases). Germline lookup yields CDR1 PRHDT and CDR2 FYEKMQ (reference sequence). V shed 3 bases and J shed 4 bases, with 15 bases lying between them. The CDR3 totals 15 residues. CDR3: CASSLGRGSATEAFF. The CDR3 DNA sequence: TGTGCCAGCAGCTTGGGCCGGGGGTCGGCCACTGAAGCTTTCTTT. The whole variable domain, remainder taken from reference TRBV13 and TRBJ1-1, is AAGVIQSPRHLIKEKRETATLKCYPIPRHDTVYWYQQGPGQDPQFLISFYEKMQSDKGSIPDRFSAQQFSDYHSELNMSSLELGDSALYFCASSLGRGSATEAFFGQGTRLTVV.

Here the CDR3 reads CATSSGISDRAGELFF. DNA of the CDR3: TGTGCCACCAGCAGCGGGATCTCGGATAGGGCCGGGGAGCTGTTTTTT. The chain couples TRBV15 to TRBJ2-2; maybe TRBD2 (5 bases). V was cut by 3 bases and J by 6 bases, with 17 bases left in between. The CDR3 spans 16 residues. Per germline, CDR1 LNHNV and CDR2 YYDKDF (reference sequence).

The chain employs TRBV7-8 and TRBJ1-1, with no clear D. Germline CDR1 is SGHVS and CDR2 is FQNEAQ. The germline V and J ends were trimmed by 1 base and 1 base, with 7 bases remaining between them. The CDR3 contains 14 residues. In DNA, the CDR3 is TGTGCCAGCAGCTTAGTTTTTTCGAACACTGAAGCTTTCTTT. The encoded protein is CASSLVFSNTEAFF.

This clone was detected only once. V usage is TRBV11-2 and J usage is TRBJ1-1; D is undetermined. Deletions cut 4 bases from V and 0 bases from J, with 12 bases between. The CDR3 spans 15 residues. CDR1 and CDR2 (germline): SGHAT, FQNNGV. The CDR3 DNA is TGTGCCAGCAGCTCGACGGGCATCCTGAACACTGAAGCTTTCTTT. This encodes CASSSTGILNTEAFF. The whole variable domain, filled in from reference TRBV11-2 and TRBJ1-1, reads EAGVAQSPRYKIIEKRQSVAFWCNPISGHATLYWYQQILGQGPKLLIQFQNNGVVDDSQLPKDRFSAERLKGVDSTLKIQPAKLEDSAVYLCASSSTGILNTEAFFGQGTRLTVV.

The rearrangement uses TRBV28 and TRBJ1-2; D call uncertain. The CDR3 totals 15 residues. The V and J ends lost 8 bases and 3 bases respectively, with 19 bases between them. Germline CDR1 MDHEN, CDR2 SYDVKM. The CDR3 loop is CASAIKGPLYYGYTF. DNA for the CDR3: TGTGCCAGCGCGATAAAAGGTCCTCTCTACTATGGCTACACCTTC.

In the case of this clone: Other nucleotide sequences from this sample produce the same CDR3. This rearrangement joins TRBV6-1 to TRBJ2-1; the D is unclear. The CDR3 spans 11 residues. The germline V gene encodes CDR1 MNHNS and CDR2 SASEGT. Trimming left V 6 bases short and J 3 bases short, with 3 bases between. The CDR3 reads CASSLYNEQFF. CDR3 DNA: TGTGCCAGCAGCCTCTACAATGAGCAGTTCTTC.

V and J are TRBV28 and TRBJ2-7; tentative D call: TRBD1 (5 bases). Germline CDR1 is MDHEN and CDR2 is SYDVKM. V was shortened by 2 bases and J by 0 bases, with 14 bases between the two germline ends. The CDR3 is 16 residues long. The chain's CDR3 is CASSLIGQGYSYEQYF. In DNA, the CDR3 is TGTGCCAGCAGTTTAATAGGCCAGGGCTACTCCTACGAGCAGTACTTC.

V is TRBV5-1 and J is TRBJ2-1; D uncertain. V was shortened by 4 bases and J by 11 bases, with 19 bases between the two germline ends. Looked up from germline, CDR1 is SGHRS and CDR2 is YFSETQ. This CDR3 has 14 residues. CDR3 nucleotides: TGCGCCAGCAGCAATCCTGACGTCCGATTCCAGCAGTTCTTC. This sequence encodes CASSNPDVRFQQFF.

The rearrangement joins TRBV27 to TRBJ2-7; 7 bases line up with TRBD2. The CDR3 runs 14 residues. The trim removed 5 bases at V and 2 bases at J, leaving 6 bases unmatched. Germline V gene data show CDR1 as MNHEY and CDR2 as SMNVEV (reference sequence). The CDR3 loop is CASSPVGGAYEQYF. The CDR3 DNA is TGTGCCAGCAGTCCGGTGGGAGGGGCCTACGAGCAGTACTTC.